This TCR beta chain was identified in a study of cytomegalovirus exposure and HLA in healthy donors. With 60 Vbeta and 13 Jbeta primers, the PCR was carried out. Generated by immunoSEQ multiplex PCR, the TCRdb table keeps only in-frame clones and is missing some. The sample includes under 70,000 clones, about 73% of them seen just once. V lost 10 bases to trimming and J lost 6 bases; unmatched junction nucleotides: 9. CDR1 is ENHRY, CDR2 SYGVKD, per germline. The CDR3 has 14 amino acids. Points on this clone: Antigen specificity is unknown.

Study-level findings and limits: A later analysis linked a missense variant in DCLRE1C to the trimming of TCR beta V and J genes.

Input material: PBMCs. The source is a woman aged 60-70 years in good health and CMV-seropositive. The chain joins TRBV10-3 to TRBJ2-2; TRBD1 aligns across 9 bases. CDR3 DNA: TGTGCCACCACCGGGACAGGGACCCCCGGGGAGCTGTTTTTT. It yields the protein CATTGTGTPGELFF.